A selection of T cell receptor beta chains follows, all from one sample in a study of blood T cells in healthy people across ages. TCRdb analysed the 5' RACE reads with MiXCR anew, one entry per CDR3 protein. The sample consists of about 830,000 distinct CDR3 sequences, 55% to 65% of them appearing once. Input material: blood. The receptors here all came from a man aged 25 to 40 in good health. Both conserved end residues are part of each CDR3. D genes are given only for firm matches. Expanded clones get a size class; other rows say once, few or many, or leave the size out.

TRBJ1-5	TRBV4-3	NA	NA	TGCGCCAGCAGCCAAGAATGGCCTGGGGGCACCAATCAGCCCCAGCATTTT	CASSQEWPGGTNQPQHF
TRBJ2-3	TRBV7-2	TRBD2	NA	TGTGCCAGCAGATCGGGACTAGCGGGGCCATCAGATACGCAGTATTTT	CASRSGLAGPSDTQYF
TRBJ2-3	TRBV12-3/TRBV12-4	NA	NA	TGTGCCAGCCTCCGGGTCTCAGATACGCAGTATTTT	CASLRVSDTQYF
TRBJ2-1	TRBV6-4	TRBD2	few	TGTGCCAGCAGCTTCGGACTAGCGGGGGGGCGAAGGGAGCAGTTCTTC	CASSFGLAGGRREQFF
TRBJ2-2	TRBV2	NA	NA	TGTGCCAGCAGTGGGGGGTTTAACGGGGAGCTGTTTTTT	CASSGGFNGELFF
TRBJ2-1	TRBV25-1	NA	few	TGTGCCAGCAGTGAAACGCATCCGTGGCTCGAATTATACAATGAGCAGTTCTTC	CASSETHPWLELYNEQFF
TRBJ2-4	TRBV30	NA	few	TGTGCCTGGGACATGGGACACGGGCAGTACTTC	CAWDMGHGQYF
TRBJ2-7	TRBV4-3	NA	few	TGCGCCAGCAGCCCCCACTTGTTTTACGAGCAGTACTTC	CASSPHLFYEQYF
TRBJ2-7	TRBV3-1	NA	NA	TGTGCCAGCAGCCAAGAAGGGGCCCGCTCTTACGAGCAGTACTTC	CASSQEGARSYEQYF
TRBJ2-1	TRBV12-3/TRBV12-4	NA	once	TGTGCCTCAGCCCCGGGGGACCAACTAACCAAGGAGCAGTTCTTC	CASAPGDQLTKEQFF